This is a list of T cell receptor beta chains from one sample in a study of memory CD4+ T cells and cytomegalovirus serostatus. Sequenced by immunoSEQ multiplex PCR; TCRdb stores in-frame clones only, minus some. This sample has around 45,000 clones; less than 85% occur once, and the top ten carry approximately 1.8%. Sequencing was carried out using memory CD4+ T cells from blood. These TCRs come from an adult in good health and CMV-seronegative. Both conserved end residues are part of each CDR3. Each record gives: V gene, clone size, J gene, D gene, CDR3 protein, CDR3 DNA. The D gene is left open where the match is weak. A row's size may be missing; if present it is once, few, many or a size class.

TRBV2	-	TRBJ1-5	-	CASRQEGQPQHF	TGTGCCAGCAGGCAAGAGGGTCAGCCCCAGCATTTT
TRBV18	-	TRBJ1-3	-	CASSPFGTGSSGNTIYF	TGTGCCAGCTCACCATTCGGGACGGGGAGCTCTGGAAACACCATATATTTT
TRBV9	once	TRBJ2-7	-	CASSVEEVPYEQYF	TGTGCCAGCAGCGTAGAAGAGGTACCCTACGAGCAGTACTTC
TRBV28	-	TRBJ1-5	-	CASSSGGQPQHF	TGTGCCAGCAGTTCTGGGGGTCAGCCCCAGCATTTT
TRBV18	-	TRBJ1-1	-	CASSPWGTEAFF	TGTGCCAGCTCACCTTGGGGCACTGAAGCTTTCTTT
TRBV6-5	-	TRBJ2-7	-	CASSSLRDFTYEQYF	TGTGCCAGCAGTTCATTAAGGGATTTTACCTACGAGCAGTACTTC
TRBV7-8	-	TRBJ1-2	-	CASSLSTGSYGYTF	TGTGCCAGCAGCTTGTCAACAGGGTCCTATGGCTACACCTTC
TRBV5-1	-	TRBJ2-4	TRBD1	CASSLVGQGGIQYF	TGCGCCAGCAGCTTGGTGGGACAGGGGGGAATTCAGTACTTC
TRBV2	-	TRBJ1-6	-	CASRTDSYNSPLHF	TGTGCCAGCAGGACGGACAGCTATAATTCACCCCTCCACTTT
TRBV5-5	-	TRBJ2-7	-	CASSLETPSYEQYF	TGTGCCAGCAGCTTGGAGACACCTTCCTACGAGCAGTACTTC
TRBV7-2	few	TRBJ2-1	-	CASSLAGGPYNEQFF	TGTGCCAGCAGCTTAGCGGGGGGACCTTACAATGAGCAGTTCTTC
TRBV20-1	-	TRBJ1-1	-	CRTGVNTEAFF	TGCAGGACGGGGGTGAACACTGAAGCTTTCTTT
TRBV4-2	-	TRBJ1-4	TRBD1	CASSQDRGTGNEKLFF	TGTGCCAGCAGCCAAGATCGTGGGACAGGGAACGAAAAACTGTTTTTT
TRBV6-5	-	TRBJ1-4	-	CASRSGREKLFF	TGTGCCAGCAGATCGGGACGAGAAAAACTGTTTTTT
TRBV11-1	-	TRBJ2-1	TRBD2	CASSLAGRNNEQFF	TGTGCCAGCAGTCTAGCGGGGAGAAACAATGAGCAGTTCTTC
TRBV7-9	few	TRBJ2-5	-	CASSLASGQETQYF	TGTGCCAGCAGCTTAGCGTCCGGGCAAGAGACCCAGTACTTC
TRBV25-1	-	TRBJ1-1	-	CASSEQGQNTEAFF	TGTGCCAGCAGTGAGCAGGGACAAAACACTGAAGCTTTCTTT